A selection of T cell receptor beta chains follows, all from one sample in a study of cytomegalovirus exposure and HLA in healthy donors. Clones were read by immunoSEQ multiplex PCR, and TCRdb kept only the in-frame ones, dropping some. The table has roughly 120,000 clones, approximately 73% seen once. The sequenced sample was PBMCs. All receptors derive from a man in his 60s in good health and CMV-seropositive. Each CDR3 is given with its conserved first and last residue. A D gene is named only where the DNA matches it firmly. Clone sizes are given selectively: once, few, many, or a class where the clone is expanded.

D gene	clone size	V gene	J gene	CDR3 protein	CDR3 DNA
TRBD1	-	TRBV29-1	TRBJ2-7	CSVEERWTGAHEQYF	TGCAGCGTTGAAGAACGATGGACAGGGGCCCACGAGCAGTACTTC
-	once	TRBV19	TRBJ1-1	CASSGGHPRAFF	TGTGCCAGTAGTGGGGGACACCCCAGAGCTTTCTTT
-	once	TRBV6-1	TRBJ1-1	CASSAPGRGKGF	TGTGCCAGCAGTGCCCCGGGACGGGGGAAGGGGTTT
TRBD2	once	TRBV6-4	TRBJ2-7	CASSTLAGGPYEQYF	TGTGCCAGCAGTACCCTAGCGGGGGGGCCTTACGAGCAGTACTTC
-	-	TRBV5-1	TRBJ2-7	CASSLEVGRVEYF	TGCGCCAGCAGCTTGGAAGTGGGCAGGGTTGAGTACTTC
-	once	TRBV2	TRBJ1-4	CASWWPDSKSEKLFF	TGTGCCAGCTGGTGGCCAGATTCGAAATCTGAAAAACTGTTTTTT
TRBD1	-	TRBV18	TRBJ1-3	CASHRKRGQGQAGNTIYF	TGTGCCAGCCACAGGAAACGGGGACAGGGTCAAGCTGGAAACACCATATATTTT
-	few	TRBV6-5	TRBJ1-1	CASSPGVWTEAFF	TGTGCCAGCAGCCCGGGTGTGTGGACTGAAGCTTTCTTT
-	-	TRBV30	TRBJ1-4	CAWSPLRRGNEKLFF	TGTGCCTGGAGTCCGCTGAGACGGGGGAATGAAAAACTGTTTTTT
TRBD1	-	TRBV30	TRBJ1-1	CAWSAGGSSLAFF	TGTGCCTGGAGCGCAGGGGGATCCTCCCTAGCTTTCTTT
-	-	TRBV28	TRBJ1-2	CASSLTQISNYGYTF	TGTGCCAGCAGTTTAACCCAGATTTCTAACTATGGCTACACCTTC
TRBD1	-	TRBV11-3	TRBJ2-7	CASSPGTGQGTSYEQYF	TGTGCCAGCAGCCCTGGGACCGGACAGGGAACCTCCTACGAGCAGTACTTC
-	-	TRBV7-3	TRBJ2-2	CASSLSGGRNTGELFF	TGTGCCAGCAGCTTATCCGGGGGGCGGAACACCGGGGAGCTGTTTTTT
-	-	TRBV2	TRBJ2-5	CASSERETQYF	TGTGCCAGCAGTGAACGGGAGACCCAGTACTTC
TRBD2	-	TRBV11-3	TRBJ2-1	CASSPSAGAYNEQFF	TGTGCCAGCAGCCCGTCCGCGGGGGCCTACAATGAGCAGTTCTTC
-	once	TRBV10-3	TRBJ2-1	CAISDLNPAQVVQFF	TGTGCCATCAGTGACCTTAACCCCGCCCAGGTAGTCCAGTTCTTC
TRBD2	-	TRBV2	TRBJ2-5	CASTRSGGNTYQETQYF	TGTGCCAGCACACGGAGCGGGGGCAATACGTACCAAGAGACCCAGTACTTC